This T cell receptor (beta chain) was profiled in a study of blood T cell repertoires in COVID-19. Study summary: Acute-phase and convalescent COVID-19 samples originated in the United States, Italy and Spain. In each case, the material was cDNA or gDNA derived from T cells, B-cell-depleted T cells, or PBMCs.

Germline V gene data show CDR1 as MDHEN and CDR2 as SYDVKM. The V and J ends lost 2 bases and 4 bases respectively, with 7 bases between them. This CDR3 is built from 13 residues. Under the authors' procedure: Amplification of reference gene primers provided the estimated nucleated cell counts. This table comes from immunoSEQ multiplex PCR, and its TCRdb copy is limited to in-frame clones, with some not included. The DNA gave D and trimming, while V, J and clone size come from that table. The data show around 250,000 clones, 86% seen once. This clone came up once. This rearrangement joins TRBV28 to TRBJ2-3, with D tentatively TRBD2 (5 bases). Sequences were obtained from peripheral blood. The TCR was taken from a young woman with active or convalescent COVID-19. As DNA, the CDR3 is TGTGCCAGCAGTTTACTAGCATCAGATACGCAGTATTTT. Residues: CASSLLASDTQYF.